This T cell receptor (beta chain) was identified in a study of blood T cell repertoires in COVID-19. Overall study context: Sites across the United States, Italy and Spain contributed samples from acute and convalescent COVID-19.

This clone is a singleton in its sample. In the study's own analysis: Amplification of reference gene primers provided the estimated nucleated cell counts. Here immunoSEQ multiplex PCR was the method, and the copy in TCRdb shows in-frame clones only, minus some. The DNA gave D and trimming, while V, J and clone size come from that table. The table has about 180,000 clones, around four fifths seen once. CDR3 size: 17 residues. Trimming removed 5 bases from V and 2 bases from J; junction bases left unmatched: 10. Germline CDR1 and CDR2: MDHEN and SYDVKM. The chain joins TRBV28 to TRBJ1-3; 9 nucleotides line up with TRBD1. The specimen sequenced was peripheral blood. The origin of this receptor is a woman in her 70s with COVID-19, enrolled during active disease. CDR3 loop: CASSLGTGKGAGNTIYF. CDR3 bases: TGTGCCAGCAGTCTAGGGACAGGGAAGGGAGCTGGAAACACCATATATTTT.